This T cell receptor (beta chain) was recorded in a study of blood T cells in healthy people across ages. Primed by a sample-barcoded 5' primer and a J-beta primer mix, a second PCR proceeded for roughly 7 to 11 cycles. TCRdb reanalysed the 5' RACE reads using MiXCR and keeps one entry per CDR3 protein. The sample gives some 690,000 distinct CDR3 sequences, roughly 20% of which show up once; around 22% is in the top ten. The germline gives CDR1 MNHEY, CDR2 SVGAGI. The CDR3 sequence is 16 residues long. V gave up 5 bases and J gave up 4 bases; unmatched junction bases: 12. Study conclusions and caveats: Unknown donor CMV status possibly confounded expanded clonotype changes. Both higher diversity and more naive CD4+ cells marked long-lived donors when set against aged donors.

Details on this clonotype: Its antigen is still unknown. A clone one base away is much larger, so this may be a read error.

The clonotype was recovered from a man in his 70s in good health. Sequenced material: blood. The V call is TRBV6-5, the J call TRBJ2-3; 7 nucleotides match TRBD2. In DNA form, the CDR3 reads TGTGCCAGCAGTCAGGAATTTCGACTAGCAGCAGATACGCAGTATTTT. Amino acids: CASSQEFRLAADTQYF.